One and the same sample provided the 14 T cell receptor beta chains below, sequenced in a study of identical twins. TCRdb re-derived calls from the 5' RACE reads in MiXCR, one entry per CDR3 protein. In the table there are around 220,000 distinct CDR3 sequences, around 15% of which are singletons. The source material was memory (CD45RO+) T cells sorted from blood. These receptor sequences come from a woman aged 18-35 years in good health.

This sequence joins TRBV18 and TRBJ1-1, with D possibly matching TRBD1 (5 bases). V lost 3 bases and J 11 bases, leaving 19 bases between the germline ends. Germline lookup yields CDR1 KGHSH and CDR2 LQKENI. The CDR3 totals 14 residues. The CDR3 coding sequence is TGTGCCAGCTCACCCGCCCGGGGCGATGGCGGGGCTTTCTTT. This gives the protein CASSPARGDGGAFF.

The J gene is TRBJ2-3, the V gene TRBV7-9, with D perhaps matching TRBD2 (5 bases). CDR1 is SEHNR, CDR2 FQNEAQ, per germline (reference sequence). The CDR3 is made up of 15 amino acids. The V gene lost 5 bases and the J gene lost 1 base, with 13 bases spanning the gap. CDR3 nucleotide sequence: TGTGCCAGCAGCGGAAGTAGCGCCCGCACAGATACGCAGTATTTT. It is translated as CASSGSSARTDTQYF.

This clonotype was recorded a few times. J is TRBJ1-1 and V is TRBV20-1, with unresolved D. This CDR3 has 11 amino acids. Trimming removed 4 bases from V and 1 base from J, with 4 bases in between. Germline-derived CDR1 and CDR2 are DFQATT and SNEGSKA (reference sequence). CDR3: CSAKKNTEAFF. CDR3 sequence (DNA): TGCAGTGCTAAGAAGAACACTGAAGCTTTCTTT.

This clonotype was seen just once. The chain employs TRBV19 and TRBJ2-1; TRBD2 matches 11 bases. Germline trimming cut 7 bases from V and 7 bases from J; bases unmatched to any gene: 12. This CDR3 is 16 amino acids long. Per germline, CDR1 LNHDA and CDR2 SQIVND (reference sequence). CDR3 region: CASKSGASGRLNEQFF. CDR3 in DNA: TGTGCCAGTAAGTCGGGAGCTAGCGGGAGGTTGAATGAGCAGTTCTTC.

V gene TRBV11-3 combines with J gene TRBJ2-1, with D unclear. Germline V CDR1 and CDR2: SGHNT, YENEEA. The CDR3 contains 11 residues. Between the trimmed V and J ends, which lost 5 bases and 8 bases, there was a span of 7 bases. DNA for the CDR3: TGTGCCAGCAGCAAGCAACATGAGCAGTTCTTC. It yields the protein CASSKQHEQFF.

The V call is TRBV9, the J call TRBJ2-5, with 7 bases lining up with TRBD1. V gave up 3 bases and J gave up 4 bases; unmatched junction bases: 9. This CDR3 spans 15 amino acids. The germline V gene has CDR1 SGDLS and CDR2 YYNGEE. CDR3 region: CASSAATGVVETQYF. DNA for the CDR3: TGTGCCAGCAGCGCCGCAACAGGGGTAGTAGAGACCCAGTACTTC.

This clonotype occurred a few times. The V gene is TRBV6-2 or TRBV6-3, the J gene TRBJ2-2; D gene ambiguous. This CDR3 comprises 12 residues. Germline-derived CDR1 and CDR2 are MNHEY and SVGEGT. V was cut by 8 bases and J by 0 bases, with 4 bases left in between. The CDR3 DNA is TGTGCCAGCGACTCGAACACCGGGGAGCTGTTTTTT. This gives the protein CASDSNTGELFF.

The CDR3 spells CASSSTGGTDTQYF. The CDR3 bases are TGTGCCAGCAGTTCAACAGGGGGCACAGATACGCAGTATTTT. This chain joins TRBV6-5 and TRBJ2-3, with TRBD1 matching over 7 bases. CDR1 MNHEY and CDR2 SVGAGI come from the germline V gene. The trim removed 4 bases at V and 1 base at J, leaving 2 bases unmatched. CDR3 size: 14 residues.

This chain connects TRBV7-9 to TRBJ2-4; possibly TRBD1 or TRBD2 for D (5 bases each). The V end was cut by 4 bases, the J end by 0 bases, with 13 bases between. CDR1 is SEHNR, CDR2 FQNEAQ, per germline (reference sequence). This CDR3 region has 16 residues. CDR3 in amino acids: CASSSGQTLAKNIQYF. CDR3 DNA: TGTGCCAGCAGCTCGGGGCAGACGCTAGCCAAAAACATTCAGTACTTC. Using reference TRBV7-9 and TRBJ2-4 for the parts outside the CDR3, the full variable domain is DTGVSQNPRHKITKRGQNVTFRCDPISEHNRLYWYRQTLGQGPEFLTYFQNEAQLEKSRLLSDRFSAERPKGSFSTLEIQRTEQGDSAMYLCASSSGQTLAKNIQYFGAGTRLSVL.

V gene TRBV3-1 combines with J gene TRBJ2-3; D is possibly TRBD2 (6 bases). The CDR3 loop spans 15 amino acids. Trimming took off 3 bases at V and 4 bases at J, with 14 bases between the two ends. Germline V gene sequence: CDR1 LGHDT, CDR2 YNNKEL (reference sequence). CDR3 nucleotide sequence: TGTGCCAGCAGCCAGCCCTTGCGGGGTGCAGATACGCAGTATTTT. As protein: CASSQPLRGADTQYF.

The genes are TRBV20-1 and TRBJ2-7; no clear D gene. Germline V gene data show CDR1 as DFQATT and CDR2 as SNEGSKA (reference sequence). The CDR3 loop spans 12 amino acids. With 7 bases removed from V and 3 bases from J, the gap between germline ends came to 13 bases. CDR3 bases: TGCAGTGGGCGTGGCGAAGGCTACGAGCAGTACTTC. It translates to CSGRGEGYEQYF.

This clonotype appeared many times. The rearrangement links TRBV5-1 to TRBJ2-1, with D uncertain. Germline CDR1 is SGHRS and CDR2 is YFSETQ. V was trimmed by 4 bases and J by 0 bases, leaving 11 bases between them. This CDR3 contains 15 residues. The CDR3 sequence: CASSPGISSYNEQFF. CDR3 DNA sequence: TGCGCCAGCAGCCCAGGAATCAGCTCCTACAATGAGCAGTTCTTC.

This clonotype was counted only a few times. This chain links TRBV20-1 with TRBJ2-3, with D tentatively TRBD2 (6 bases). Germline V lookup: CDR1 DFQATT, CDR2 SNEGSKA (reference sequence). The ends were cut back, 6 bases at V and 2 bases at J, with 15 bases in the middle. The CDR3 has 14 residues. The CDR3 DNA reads TGCAGTGCCCCTTATGCGGGATCCACAGATACGCAGTATTTT. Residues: CSAPYAGSTDTQYF.

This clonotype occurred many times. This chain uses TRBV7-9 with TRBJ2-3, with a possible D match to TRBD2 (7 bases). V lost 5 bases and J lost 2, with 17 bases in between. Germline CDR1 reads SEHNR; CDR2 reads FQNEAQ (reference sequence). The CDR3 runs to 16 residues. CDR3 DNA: TGTGCCAGCAGCCTAATTGCGCGGGGGCCCACAGATACGCAGTATTTT. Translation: CASSLIARGPTDTQYF.